The 18 T cell receptor beta chains below all came from one sample that was sequenced in a study of Ad26.COV2.S vaccination and SARS-CoV-2 variants. TCRdb's copy holds only in-frame clones and misses some; the assay was immunoSEQ multiplex PCR. The sample holds 350,000 to 450,000 clones; approximately 85% are singletons and the top ten take 3.3%. Treatment: 19 received Ad26.COV2.S at low or high dose, single or two shots; roughly five received placebo; per-sample allocation not given. Sampling was performed 63 days after the first vaccine or placebo injection. Material: peripheral blood, obtained in a trial of Ad26.COV2.S vaccine versus placebo. The receptors shown here come from a person aged 18 to 65 who received the Ad26.COV2.S COVID-19 vaccine or a placebo.

The genes are TRBV12-5 and TRBJ1-5; D remains unclear. V shed 0 bases and J shed 1 base, with 10 bases lying between them. Germline CDR1 is LGHNT and CDR2 is FRNRAP. The length of the CDR3 is 16 residues. The CDR3 region has the DNA TGTGCTAGTGGTTTGGTAAGGGAGATGAGCAATCAGCCCCAGCATTTT. Amino acids: CASGLVREMSNQPQHF.

This clone occurred once. The chain carries TRBV2 and TRBJ1-1; a weak D match, TRBD1 (5 bases). Germline CDR1 and CDR2: SNHLY and FYNNEI. The CDR3 consists of 16 residues. Trimming left V 7 bases short and J 5 bases short, with 23 bases between. For the CDR3, the DNA is TGTGCCAGCACCAGTCCGGGAACGTATGGGGGGACTGAAGCTTTCTTT. It specifies CASTSPGTYGGTEAFF.

The rearrangement joins TRBV5-4 to TRBJ2-7; D unclear. V was pared by 0 bases and J by 0 bases, with 7 bases between. The germline gives CDR1 SGHNT, CDR2 YYREEE (reference sequence). This CDR3 region has 14 residues. CDR3 nucleotide sequence: TGTGCCAGCAGCTTGGGGTTCACCTCCTACGAGCAGTACTTC. Amino acid sequence: CASSLGFTSYEQYF.

This clone was seen a few times. V is TRBV12-5 and J is TRBJ2-7; D might be TRBD1 (5 bases). Germline CDR1 and CDR2: LGHNT and FRNRAP. There are 14 residues in the CDR3. Trimming removed 2 bases at V and 6 bases at J, with 14 bases between. CDR3 sequence (DNA): TGTGCTAGTGGTTTGTTGGGTAGGGGTGGCGAGCAGTACTTC. As protein: CASGLLGRGGEQYF.

The chain carries TRBV2 and TRBJ2-1; TRBD1 or TRBD2 may be the D gene (6 bases each). V lost 10 bases and J 1 base, leaving 17 bases between the germline ends. The CDR3 runs 15 residues. Germline V gene data show CDR1 as SNHLY and CDR2 as FYNNEI. The CDR3: CATYSRGASYNEQFF. The CDR3 nucleotides read TGTGCCACCTATTCTAGGGGGGCTTCCTACAATGAGCAGTTCTTC. Complete variable domain (other parts from reference TRBV2 and TRBJ2-1): EPEVTQTPSHQVTQMGQEVILRCVPISNHLYFYWYRQILGQKVEFLVSFYNNEISEKSEIFDDQFSVERPDGSNFTLKIRSTKLEDSAMYFCATYSRGASYNEQFFGPGTRLTVL.

CDR3 protein: CASSLVRPSSYNEQFF. Here the CDR3 DNA reads TGCGCCAGCAGCTTGGTTCGGCCGAGCTCCTACAATGAGCAGTTCTTC. This chain uses TRBV5-1 with TRBJ2-1; D not resolved. With 0 bases removed from V and 0 bases from J, the gap between germline ends came to 10 bases. Germline assignment: CDR1 SGHRS and CDR2 YFSETQ. The CDR3 length is 16 residues.

This clone was found once. This sequence joins TRBV10-3 and TRBJ2-4; D is uncertain. V was clipped by 2 bases and J by 2 bases, with 4 bases between them. The CDR3 length is 13 residues. Germline V gene lookup returns CDR1 ENHRY and CDR2 SYGVKD. CDR3 coding DNA: TGTGCCATCAGTGAGGGTTCCAAAAACATTCAGTACTTC. This gives the protein CAISEGSKNIQYF.

This chain links TRBV5-1 with TRBJ2-3; D is possibly TRBD1 (6 bases). The CDR3 contains 15 residues. Germline loops: CDR1 SGHRS, CDR2 YFSETQ. The V end was cut by 6 bases, the J end by 5 bases, with 19 bases between. The CDR3 loop is CASTLHLSGEDTQYF. The CDR3 coding sequence is TGCGCCAGCACTCTCCATTTGTCAGGGGAAGATACGCAGTATTTT. The full variable domain, completed using reference TRBV5-1 and TRBJ2-3, is KAGVTQTPRYLIKTRGQQVTLSCSPISGHRSVSWYQQTPGQGLQFLFEYFSETQRNKGNFPGRFSGRQFSNSRSEMNVSTLELGDSALYLCASTLHLSGEDTQYFGPGTRLTVL.

The chain carries TRBV24-1 and TRBJ1-1; the D is unclear. CDR3 size: 14 residues. V shed 3 bases and J shed 9 bases, with 16 bases lying between them. Germline CDR1 and CDR2: KGHDR and SFDVKD. The CDR3 sequence: CATSDTHPPGQAFF. CDR3 in DNA: TGTGCCACCAGTGATACCCACCCCCCGGGTCAAGCTTTCTTT.

The chain links TRBV3-1 (or the pseudogene TRBV3-2) to TRBJ2-7, with a weak D call TRBD2 (5 bases). Germline-derived CDR1 and CDR2 are LGHDT and YNNKEL (reference sequence). Trimming left V 3 bases short and J 10 bases short, with 13 bases between. CDR3 length: 12 amino acids. CDR3 residues: CASSQWGVQQYF. The CDR3 nucleotides read TGTGCCAGCAGCCAGTGGGGAGTGCAACAGTACTTC.

This clone was recorded many times. The genes are TRBV25-1 and TRBJ2-7, with 8 bases matching TRBD1. The CDR3 covers 14 residues. Germline trimming cut 4 bases from V and 5 bases from J; bases unmatched to any gene: 7. The germline V gene has CDR1 MGHDK and CDR2 SYGVNS. The CDR3 reads CASSGGRGQDEQYF. The DNA of the CDR3 is TGTGCCAGCAGTGGGGGCAGGGGGCAAGACGAGCAGTACTTC.

The V call is TRBV2, the J call TRBJ2-3, with TRBD1 as a possible D gene (5 bases). Germline CDR1 SNHLY, CDR2 FYNNEI. This CDR3 spans 14 amino acids. Deletions cut 7 bases from V and 0 bases from J, with 11 bases between. CDR3 residues: CASIRESSTDTQYF. The CDR3 nucleotides are TGTGCCAGCATCAGGGAATCCAGCACAGATACGCAGTATTTT.

The chain links TRBV2 to TRBJ1-3; 9 bases agree with TRBD1. CDR1 is SNHLY and CDR2 is FYNNEI in the germline V gene. The V and J ends lost 6 bases and 0 bases, in that order; junction bases with no gene match: 3. The length of the CDR3 is 15 residues. Here the CDR3 reads CASSPDRGSGNTIYF. The CDR3 bases are TGTGCCAGCAGCCCGGACAGGGGCTCTGGAAACACCATATATTTT.

The gene calls are TRBV6-1 and TRBJ2-3; 11 bases align to TRBD2. Germline lookup yields CDR1 MNHNS and CDR2 SASEGT. V was clipped by 4 bases and J by 2 bases; unmatched bases: 5. The CDR3 loop spans 16 amino acids. The CDR3 region is CASSAGTSGYTDTQYF. Here the CDR3 DNA reads TGTGCCAGCAGTGCCGGGACTAGCGGCTACACAGATACGCAGTATTTT.

V is TRBV7-2 and J is TRBJ2-7; TRBD2 matches 12 bases. The length of the CDR3 is 17 residues. Germline CDR1 is SGHTA and CDR2 is FQGNSA. V lost 0 bases, J lost 1 base, and 4 bases stayed unmatched. As DNA, the CDR3 is TGTGCCAGCAGCTTAGCGTTCCTAGCGGGAGGGTCCTACGAGCAGTACTTC. Amino acids: CASSLAFLAGGSYEQYF.

The V gene is TRBV4-3, the J gene TRBJ2-3; D gene ambiguous. The germline V gene has CDR1 LGHNA and CDR2 YSLEER. CDR3 size: 13 residues. Trimming shortened V by 8 bases and J by 0 bases, and 9 bases separated the two germline ends. The CDR3: CASGESSTDTQYF. CDR3 DNA sequence: TGCGCCAGCGGGGAATCTAGCACAGATACGCAGTATTTT.

The genes are TRBV24-1 and TRBJ2-3; 12 nucleotides line up with TRBD2. CDR1 KGHDR and CDR2 SFDVKD come from the germline V gene. The CDR3 consists of 18 residues. V shed 3 bases, J shed 9 bases, and the junction held 15 bases outside the gene matches. The CDR3, as DNA: TGTGCCACCAGTGATCACCCCCAGACTAGCGGGAGAGCGTACACGCAGTATTTT. This translates into CATSDHPQTSGRAYTQYF.

The V call is TRBV5-1, the J call TRBJ2-7; TRBD2 matches 7 bases. The junction had 7 bases not matched to a gene; V was cut back by 5 bases and J by 2 bases. CDR3 length: 14 amino acids. Germline CDR1 and CDR2: SGHRS and YFSETQ. This chain's CDR3 is CASSAGDATYEQYF. The CDR3 region has the DNA TGCGCCAGCAGTGCGGGGGATGCTACCTACGAGCAGTACTTC.